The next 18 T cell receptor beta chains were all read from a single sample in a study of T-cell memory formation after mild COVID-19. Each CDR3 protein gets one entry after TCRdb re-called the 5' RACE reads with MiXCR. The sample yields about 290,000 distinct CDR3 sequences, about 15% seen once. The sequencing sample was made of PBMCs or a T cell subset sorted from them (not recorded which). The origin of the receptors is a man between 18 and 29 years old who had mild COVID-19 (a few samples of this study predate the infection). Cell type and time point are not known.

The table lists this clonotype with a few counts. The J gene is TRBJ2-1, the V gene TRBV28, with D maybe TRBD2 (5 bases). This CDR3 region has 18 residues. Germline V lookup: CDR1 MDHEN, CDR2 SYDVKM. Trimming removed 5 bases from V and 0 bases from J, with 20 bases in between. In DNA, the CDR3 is TGTGCCAGCAGTCCCAGACTATTTCGGGGTAGCTCCTACAATGAGCAGTTCTTC. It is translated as CASSPRLFRGSSYNEQFF.

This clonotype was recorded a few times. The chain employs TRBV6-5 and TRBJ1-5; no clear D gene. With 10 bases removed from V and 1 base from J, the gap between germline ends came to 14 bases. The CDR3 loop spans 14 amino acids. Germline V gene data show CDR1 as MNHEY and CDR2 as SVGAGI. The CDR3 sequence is CATRGGFSNQPQHF. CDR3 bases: TGTGCCACCCGCGGAGGTTTCAGCAATCAGCCCCAGCATTTT.

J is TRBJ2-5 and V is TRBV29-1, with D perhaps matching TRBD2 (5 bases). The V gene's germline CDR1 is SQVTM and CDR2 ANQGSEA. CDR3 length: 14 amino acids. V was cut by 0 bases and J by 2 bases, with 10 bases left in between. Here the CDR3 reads CSVEDGEIQETQYF. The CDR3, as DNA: TGCAGCGTTGAAGACGGGGAGATTCAAGAGACCCAGTACTTC.

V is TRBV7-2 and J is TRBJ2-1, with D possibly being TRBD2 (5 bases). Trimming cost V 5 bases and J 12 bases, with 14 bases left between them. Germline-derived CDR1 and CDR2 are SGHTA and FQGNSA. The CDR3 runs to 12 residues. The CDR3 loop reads CASSAARGGQFF. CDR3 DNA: TGTGCCAGCAGCGCAGCCCGAGGAGGGCAGTTCTTC.

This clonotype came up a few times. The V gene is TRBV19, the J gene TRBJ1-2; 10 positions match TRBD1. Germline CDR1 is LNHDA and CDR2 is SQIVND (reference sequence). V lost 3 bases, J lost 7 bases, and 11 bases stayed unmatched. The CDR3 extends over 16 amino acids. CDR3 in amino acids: CASSMETGGAVRGYTF. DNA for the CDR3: TGTGCCAGTAGTATGGAGACAGGGGGCGCGGTCCGTGGCTACACCTTC.

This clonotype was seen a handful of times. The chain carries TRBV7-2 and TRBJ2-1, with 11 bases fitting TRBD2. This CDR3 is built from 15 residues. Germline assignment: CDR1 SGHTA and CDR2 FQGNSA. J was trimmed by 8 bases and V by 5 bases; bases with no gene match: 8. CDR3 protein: CASSLSGGALHEQFF. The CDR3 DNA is TGTGCCAGCAGCCTTAGCGGGGGGGCCCTCCATGAGCAGTTCTTC. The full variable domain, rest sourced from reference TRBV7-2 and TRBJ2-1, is GAGVSQSPSNKVTEKGKDVELRCDPISGHTALYWYRQSLGQGLEFLIYFQGNSAPDKSGLPSDRFSAERTGGSVSTLTIQRTQQEDSAVYLCASSLSGGALHEQFFGPGTRLTVL.

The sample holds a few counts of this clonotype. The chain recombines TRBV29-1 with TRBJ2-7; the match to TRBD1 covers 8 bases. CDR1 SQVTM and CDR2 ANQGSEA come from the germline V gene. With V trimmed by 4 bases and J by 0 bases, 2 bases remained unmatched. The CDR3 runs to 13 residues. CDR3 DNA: TGCAGCGTTGGGACAGGGAGCTCCTACGAGCAGTACTTC. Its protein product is CSVGTGSSYEQYF.

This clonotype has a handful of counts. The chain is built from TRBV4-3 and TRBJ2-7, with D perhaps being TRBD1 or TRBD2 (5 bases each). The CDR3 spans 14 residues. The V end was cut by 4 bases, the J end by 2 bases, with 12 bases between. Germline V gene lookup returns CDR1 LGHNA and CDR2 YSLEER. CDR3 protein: CASSLDRGPYEQYF. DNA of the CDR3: TGCGCCAGCAGCCTTGACCGGGGCCCCTACGAGCAGTACTTC.

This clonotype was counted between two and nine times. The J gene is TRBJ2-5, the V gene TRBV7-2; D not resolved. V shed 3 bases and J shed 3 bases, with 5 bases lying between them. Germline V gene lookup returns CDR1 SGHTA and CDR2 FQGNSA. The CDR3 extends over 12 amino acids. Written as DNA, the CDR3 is TGTGCCAGCAGCTTTTACGAAGAGACCCAGTACTTC. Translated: CASSFYEETQYF.

CDR3 nucleotide sequence: TGTGCCAGCAGTTACGGACAAACAAATGGCTACACCTTC. Translation: CASSYGQTNGYTF. The gene calls are TRBV6-2 or TRBV6-3 and TRBJ1-2; D possibly corresponds to TRBD1 (5 bases). Germline V CDR1 and CDR2: MNHEY, SVGEGT. The CDR3 has 13 residues. The V and J ends lost 2 bases and 6 bases respectively, with 10 bases between them.

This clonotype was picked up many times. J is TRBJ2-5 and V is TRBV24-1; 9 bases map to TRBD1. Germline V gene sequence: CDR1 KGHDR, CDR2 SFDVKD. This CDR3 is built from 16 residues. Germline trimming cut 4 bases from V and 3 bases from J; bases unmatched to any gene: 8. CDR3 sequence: CATSDQTTGGKETQYF. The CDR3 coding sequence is TGTGCCACCAGTGACCAGACTACAGGGGGCAAAGAGACCCAGTACTTC.

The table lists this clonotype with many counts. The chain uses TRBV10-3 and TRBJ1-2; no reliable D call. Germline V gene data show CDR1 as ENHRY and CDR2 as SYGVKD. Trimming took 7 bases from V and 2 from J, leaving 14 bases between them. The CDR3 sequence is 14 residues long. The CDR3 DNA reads TGTGCCATCACCGGGTCGGCAGACAACTATGGCTACACCTTC. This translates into CAITGSADNYGYTF.

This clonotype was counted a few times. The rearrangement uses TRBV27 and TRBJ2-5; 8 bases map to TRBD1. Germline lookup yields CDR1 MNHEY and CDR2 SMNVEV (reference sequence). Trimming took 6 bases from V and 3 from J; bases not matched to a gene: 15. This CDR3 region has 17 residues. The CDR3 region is CASRGTGTGFRKETQYF. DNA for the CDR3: TGTGCCAGCAGAGGGACCGGGACAGGATTTAGGAAAGAGACCCAGTACTTC.

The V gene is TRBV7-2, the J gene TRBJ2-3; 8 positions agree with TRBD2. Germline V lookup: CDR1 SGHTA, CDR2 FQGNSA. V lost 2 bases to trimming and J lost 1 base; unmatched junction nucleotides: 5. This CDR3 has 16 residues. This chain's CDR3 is CASSLRVTSGTDTQYF. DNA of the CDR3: TGTGCCAGCAGCTTAAGGGTGACTAGCGGCACAGATACGCAGTATTTT. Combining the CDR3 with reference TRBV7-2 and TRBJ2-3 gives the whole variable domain GAGVSQSPSNKVTEKGKDVELRCDPISGHTALYWYRQSLGQGLEFLIYFQGNSAPDKSGLPSDRFSAERTGGSVSTLTIQRTQQEDSAVYLCASSLRVTSGTDTQYFGPGTRLTVL.

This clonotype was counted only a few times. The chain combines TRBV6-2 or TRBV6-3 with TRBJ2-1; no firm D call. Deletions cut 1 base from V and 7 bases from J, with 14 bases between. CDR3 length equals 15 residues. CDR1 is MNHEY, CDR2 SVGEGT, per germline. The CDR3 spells CASSYLYSQTNEQFF. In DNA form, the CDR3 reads TGTGCCAGCAGTTACTTGTACAGCCAAACAAATGAGCAGTTCTTC.

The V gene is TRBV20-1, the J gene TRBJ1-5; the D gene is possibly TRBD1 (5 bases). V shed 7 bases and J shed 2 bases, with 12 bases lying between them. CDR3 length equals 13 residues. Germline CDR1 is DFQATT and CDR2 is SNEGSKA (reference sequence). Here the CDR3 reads CSEARDGNQPQHF. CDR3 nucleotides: TGCAGTGAGGCCAGGGATGGCAATCAGCCCCAGCATTTT.

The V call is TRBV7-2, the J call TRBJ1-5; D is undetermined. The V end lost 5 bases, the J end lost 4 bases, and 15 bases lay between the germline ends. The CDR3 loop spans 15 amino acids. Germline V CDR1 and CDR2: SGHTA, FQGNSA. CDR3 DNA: TGTGCCAGCAGCCGAGGGTGGCATTCTAATCAGCCCCAGCATTTT. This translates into CASSRGWHSNQPQHF.

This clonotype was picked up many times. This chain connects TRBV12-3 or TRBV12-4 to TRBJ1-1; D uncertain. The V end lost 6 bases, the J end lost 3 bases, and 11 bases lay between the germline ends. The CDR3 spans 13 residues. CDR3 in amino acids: CASSTTEDTEAFF. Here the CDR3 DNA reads TGTGCCAGCAGCACCACGGAAGACACTGAAGCTTTCTTT.